This T cell receptor (beta chain) derives from a study of shared T cell receptors in the human thymus. Germline values: CDR1 ENHRY, CDR2 SYGVKD. V trimming: 8 bases; J trimming: 3 bases; junction bases outside the gene matches: 5. The CDR3 is made up of 13 amino acids. Assay: immunoSEQ multiplex PCR; the TCRdb copy retains only in-frame clones and omits some. This sample has around 730,000 clones; roughly 88% occur once, and the top ten carry about 0.011%. Separately, the same data were catalogued under a study of human thymus T cells. That study reports: Congenital heart defects were the reason for the corrective surgery that the donors, healthy Finnish infants, were having. Resections obtained during corrective heart surgery supplied the thymus tissue. Thymic as well as blood repertoires seemed to favor certain V and J genes unevenly. Related work showed strongly overlapping thymic repertoires across unrelated individuals.

The chain recombines TRBV10-3 with TRBJ2-3; 7 bases match TRBD2. The sequence derives from a girl under three years old with a congenital heart defect. Material: thymocytes. The CDR3 reads CAIPLATTDTQYF. The CDR3 DNA reads TGTGCCATCCCACTAGCGACGACAGATACGCAGTATTTT.